The clone carrying this T cell receptor (beta chain) has more than one count but fewer than ten. This specimen belongs to a study of cytomegalovirus exposure and HLA in healthy donors. CDR3 length: 16 residues. PCR used 60 Vbeta primers and 13 Jbeta primers. Profiled with immunoSEQ multiplex PCR; TCRdb holds only in-frame clones, not every one. Of 100,000 to 150,000 clones listed, roughly a tenth are singletons. This chain connects TRBV12-1 to TRBJ2-1; the table calls TRBD2, which could not be checked here. TRBV12-1 is a pseudogene segment. This TCR came from a woman aged 18-29 years in good health and CMV-seropositive. Material: PBMCs. CDR3 sequence (DNA): TGTGCCAGCAGCTACTCTAGCGGAGGGGGTCACAATGAGCAGTTCTTC. This gives the protein CASSYSSGGGHNEQFF.